This T cell receptor (beta chain) was identified during a study of patients and donors after allogeneic stem cell transplantation. This clonotype was detected a few times. Germline CDR1 MDHEN, CDR2 SYDVKM. The germline V and J ends were trimmed by 7 bases and 7 bases, with 17 bases remaining between them. There are 14 residues in the CDR3. In TCRdb, the RT-PCR reads were re-called with MiXCR into one record per CDR3 protein. This table has 84,000 or so distinct CDR3 sequences, approximately 49% appearing once. The sample was blood, either unsorted or a sorted T cell fraction (not recorded which). This clonotype was sampled from a human donor who was either an allogeneic HSCT recipient or a stem cell or donor lymphocyte infusion donor (not recorded which). It is not recorded whose cells these are; they may come from a transplant donor. The chain recombines TRBV28 with TRBJ1-5; TRBD1 is a possible D gene (5 bases). CDR3 DNA: TGTGCCAGCATATGGGGGGGTTTCAACCAGCCCCAGCATTTT. Translated, it gives CASIWGGFNQPQHF.